Shown below are 15 T cell receptor beta chains from a single sample sequenced in a study of monozygotic twins with inflammatory bowel disease. TCRdb reanalyzed the 5' RACE reads, giving one entry per CDR3 protein sequence and no DNA. The sample table includes approximately 210,000 distinct CDR3 sequences. The sequencing sample was made of blood. These receptors were obtained from a human donor with ulcerative colitis or Crohn's disease, or a healthy co-twin of an affected twin (not recorded which).

The CDR3 loop reads CASSSTGTTDTQYF. The chain recombines TRBV5-1 with TRBJ2-3; TCRdb picks TRBD1, but there is no DNA to check that call. The CDR3 covers 14 residues. Germline loops: CDR1 SGHRS, CDR2 YFSETQ.

The chain combines TRBV7-6 with TRBJ2-3. The CDR3 contains 15 residues. Germline-derived CDR1 and CDR2 are SGHVS and FNYEAQ. CDR3 in amino acids: CASSLVTIGTDTQYF.

The chain uses TRBV5-1 and TRBJ2-1; the TCRdb D gene call, TRBD2, has no DNA to confirm it. The V gene's germline CDR1 is SGHRS and CDR2 YFSETQ. CDR3 length equals 14 residues. The CDR3 is CASSFGLSGDEQFF.

V and J are TRBV7-6 and TRBJ1-3; the D gene TCRdb calls, TRBD1, cannot be checked with no DNA. CDR1 SGHVS and CDR2 FNYEAQ come from the germline V gene. The CDR3 is made up of 16 amino acids. The CDR3 sequence is CASSLRTGQGGNTIYF.

The rearrangement uses TRBV12-3 or TRBV12-4 and TRBJ1-1; the TCRdb D gene call, TRBD1, has no DNA to confirm it. The CDR3 runs to 13 residues. CDR3: CASRPRGIGEAFF.

CDR3 in amino acids: CASSGGQGARTEAFF. The chain carries TRBV5-1 and TRBJ1-1; absent DNA, TCRdb's TRBD1 call cannot be checked. The CDR3 spans 15 residues. Germline CDR1 reads SGHRS; CDR2 reads YFSETQ.

The genes are TRBV6-4 and TRBJ2-3; lacking DNA, the TRBD2 call made by TCRdb goes unchecked. Germline CDR1 is MRHNA and CDR2 is SNTAGT. This CDR3 has 14 residues. This CDR3 reads CASSETRGADTQYF.

The chain employs TRBV15 and TRBJ2-3; TCRdb selects TRBD2, and the lack of DNA leaves this call unchecked. This CDR3 is 17 amino acids long. Germline V lookup: CDR1 LNHNV, CDR2 YYDKDF (reference sequence). CDR3 loop: CATSRDRGGGGTDTQYF.

V is TRBV7-2 and J is TRBJ2-7; TCRdb reports TRBD1, a call that lacks DNA to check it against. This CDR3 is 16 amino acids long. In germline, CDR1 is SGHTA, CDR2 FQGNSA. The CDR3 here is CASSSPGTPKDYEQYF.

The rearrangement joins TRBV14 to TRBJ2-2. The CDR3 is made up of 15 amino acids. Germline V gene sequence: CDR1 SGHDN, CDR2 FVKESK. The CDR3 loop reads CASSQAWQSTGELFF. The entire variable domain, with the rest obtained from reference TRBV14 and TRBJ2-2, is as follows: EAGVTQFPSHSVIEKGQTVTLRCDPISGHDNLYWYRRVMGKEIKFLLHFVKESKQDESGMPNNRFLAERTGGTYSTLKVQPAELEDSGVYFCASSQAWQSTGELFFGEGSRLTVL.

This chain links TRBV18 with TRBJ1-1. CDR1 is KGHSH, CDR2 LQKENI, per germline. The CDR3 is 14 amino acids. This CDR3 is CASSRPEGGNEAFF.

The chain uses TRBV11-1 and TRBJ2-3; with no DNA, the TCRdb D assignment of TRBD1 cannot be verified. CDR3 length: 14 amino acids. The V gene's germline CDR1 is SGHAT and CDR2 FQDESV (reference sequence). The chain's CDR3 is CASSLFVPPDTQYF.

This chain connects TRBV3-1 to TRBJ1-5. CDR1 is LGHDT, CDR2 YNNKEL, per germline (reference sequence). The CDR3 covers 12 residues. The CDR3: CASSHIGQPQHF.

The J gene is TRBJ1-6, the V gene TRBV7-2; absent DNA, TCRdb's TRBD1 call cannot be checked. The CDR3 is 16 amino acids. Germline CDR1 SGHTA, CDR2 FQGNSA. The chain's CDR3 is CASSDTGTVPNSPLHF.

V is TRBV6-1 and J is TRBJ2-1. CDR1 is MNHNS and CDR2 is SASEGT in the germline V gene. The CDR3 totals 14 residues. This CDR3 is CASSPYGKANEQFF.